These 31 T cell receptor beta chains were all obtained from the same sample, sequenced in a study of cytomegalovirus exposure and HLA in healthy donors. Amplification used 60 Vbeta primers and 13 Jbeta primers. This table comes from immunoSEQ multiplex PCR, and its TCRdb copy is limited to in-frame clones, with some not included. The sample yields 150,000 to 200,000 clones, roughly 77% seen once. Sequenced: PBMCs. The receptor source for this set is a woman aged 45-65 years in good health and CMV-seronegative.

This clone occurred a few times. The genes are TRBV29-1 and TRBJ1-1, with 9 nucleotides matching TRBD1. The CDR3 sequence is 13 residues long. Per the germline V gene, CDR1 is SQVTM and CDR2 is ANQGSEA. With 4 bases clipped from V and 0 bases from J, the junction kept 0 bases outside the gene matches. The DNA for the CDR3 is TGCAGCGTTGGGACAGGGGTGAACACTGAAGCTTTCTTT. This codes for CSVGTGVNTEAFF.

The CDR3 nucleotides read TGTGCCAGTTGGTCGGGCGGACTCAAGAACACCGGGGAGCTGTTTTTT. Translating gives CASWSGGLKNTGELFF. The gene calls are TRBV19 and TRBJ2-2; tentative D call: TRBD2 (5 bases). The V end was cut by 8 bases, the J end by 1 base, with 17 bases between. This CDR3 is 16 amino acids long. Germline V CDR1 and CDR2: LNHDA, SQIVND (reference sequence).

V usage is TRBV11-3 and J usage is TRBJ2-7, with a possible D match to TRBD1 (5 bases). The V and J ends lost 3 bases and 2 bases respectively, with 14 bases between them. CDR1 and CDR2 (germline): SGHNT, YENEEA. The CDR3 runs to 15 residues. CDR3 coding DNA: TGTGCCAGCAGCTTTGGAAAGACAGCCACCTACGAGCAGTACTTC. Translated: CASSFGKTATYEQYF. Looking up the rest from reference TRBV11-3 and TRBJ2-7 gives the full variable domain: EAGVVQSPRYKIIEKKQPVAFWCNPISGHNTLYWYLQNLGQGPELLIRYENEEAVDDSQLPKDRFSAERLKGVDSTLKIQPAELGDSAVYLCASSFGKTATYEQYFGPGTRLTVT.

The rearrangement uses TRBV10-3 and TRBJ1-5; TRBD1 might be the D (5 bases). CDR3 size: 16 residues. V gave up 9 bases and J gave up 0 bases, with 18 bases separating them. The germline V gene encodes CDR1 ENHRY and CDR2 SYGVKD. CDR3 DNA sequence: TGTGCCATAAAGTCAGGTTGGGGGGATAGCAATCAGCCCCAGCATTTT. It codes for CAIKSGWGDSNQPQHF.

This chain joins TRBV27 and TRBJ1-1; 12 bases map to TRBD1. From germline, CDR1 is MNHEY and CDR2 SMNVEV (reference sequence). This CDR3 has 18 residues. With V trimmed by 0 bases and J by 5 bases, 10 bases remained unmatched. CDR3 in DNA: TGTGCCAGCAGTTTATCACGGCTCCCGGGACAGGGGGCGACTGAAGCTTTCTTT. Translated: CASSLSRLPGQGATEAFF.

The J gene is TRBJ2-2, the V gene TRBV5-1; tentative D call: TRBD1 (6 bases). V was clipped by 3 bases and J by 4 bases, with 13 bases between them. Germline assignment: CDR1 SGHRS and CDR2 YFSETQ. This CDR3 is built from 15 residues. The CDR3 nucleotides are TGCGCCAGCAGCTATACAGGGAAAACCACCGGGGAGCTGTTTTTT. It is translated as CASSYTGKTTGELFF.

The CDR3 DNA sequence: TGTGCCAGCAGCTTCGGGGACAGGGGACTCCAAGAGACCCAGTACTTC. It translates to CASSFGDRGLQETQYF. The rearrangement links TRBV7-9 to TRBJ2-5; 10 nucleotides align to TRBD1. With 3 bases clipped from V and 1 base from J, the junction kept 5 bases outside the gene matches. The CDR3 contains 16 residues. The V gene's germline CDR1 is SEHNR and CDR2 FQNEAQ (reference sequence).

The chain joins TRBV28 to TRBJ1-2; 7 bases match TRBD1. The length of the CDR3 is 16 residues. V lost 5 bases to trimming and J lost 0 bases; unmatched junction nucleotides: 9. Germline-derived CDR1 and CDR2 are MDHEN and SYDVKM. The CDR3 DNA reads as TGTGCCAGCAGTGAGGGACAGATTGATACTAACTATGGCTACACCTTC. Amino acid sequence: CASSEGQIDTNYGYTF.

This clone was seen only a few times. This chain links TRBV2 with TRBJ2-1; 10 bases match TRBD2. CDR1 is SNHLY, CDR2 FYNNEI, per germline. The CDR3 totals 17 residues. The V and J ends lost 5 bases and 9 bases, in that order; junction bases with no gene match: 16. The CDR3 sequence: CASSFGLAESSGSEQFF. CDR3 bases: TGTGCCAGCAGTTTTGGACTAGCGGAGTCCTCGGGAAGTGAGCAGTTCTTC.

Comments on this clone: A read error may produce the germline difference seen at one junction end. The rearrangement uses TRBV28 and TRBJ2-2; perhaps TRBD2 as D (6 bases). This CDR3 region has 15 residues. The germline CDR1 and CDR2 sequences are MDHEN and SYDVKM. CDR3 sequence: CAGSLFPRGTGELFF. The CDR3 region has the DNA TGTGCCGGCAGTTTATTTCCGCGGGGTACCGGGGAGCTGTTTTTT.

The gene calls are TRBV7-6 and TRBJ2-3; tentatively, D is TRBD1 (5 bases). Trimming removed 6 bases from V and 5 bases from J, with 12 bases in between. This CDR3 has 13 residues. Germline assignment: CDR1 SGHVS and CDR2 FNYEAQ. CDR3 in amino acids: CASRQDLRDTQYF. For the CDR3, the DNA is TGTGCCAGCAGACAGGATCTCAGAGATACGCAGTATTTT.

The rearrangement links TRBV28 to TRBJ2-6; no clear D. The germline gives CDR1 MDHEN, CDR2 SYDVKM. The CDR3 loop spans 15 amino acids. Trimming left V 3 bases short and J 0 bases short, with 6 bases between. CDR3 sequence (DNA): TGTGCCAGCAGTTTTCCGAGCTCTGGGGCCAACGTCCTGACTTTC. Residues: CASSFPSSGANVLTF.

The gene calls are TRBV19 and TRBJ2-1; 8 nucleotides agree with TRBD1. Trimming cost V 0 bases and J 8 bases; bases outside gene matches: 6. There are 15 residues in the CDR3. Per the germline V gene, CDR1 is LNHDA and CDR2 is SQIVND (reference sequence). The CDR3 reads CASSIDRGRFDEQFF. In DNA, the CDR3 is TGTGCCAGTAGTATAGACAGGGGGCGCTTTGATGAGCAGTTCTTC.

Worth noting for this clone: One end of the junction varies from germline; a read error may be responsible. V usage is TRBV15 and J usage is TRBJ2-2; possibly TRBD1 for D (7 bases). This CDR3 contains 17 residues. The germline gives CDR1 LNHNV, CDR2 YYDKDF (reference sequence). In DNA, the CDR3 is TGTGCCACCAGCAGAGACAGGGGGGCCCCGAAGACCGGGGAGCTGTTTTTT. Translation gives CATSRDRGAPKTGELFF.

Written as DNA, the CDR3 is TGCGCCAGCAGCCGCAACAGGGACGGCACTGAAGCTTTCTTT. Translated, it gives CASSRNRDGTEAFF. The genes are TRBV5-1 and TRBJ1-1, with D perhaps TRBD1 (6 bases). CDR3 size: 14 residues. Germline V gives CDR1 SGHRS, CDR2 YFSETQ. The V end lost 4 bases, the J end lost 4 bases, and 14 bases lay between the germline ends.

This rearrangement joins TRBV7-6 to TRBJ1-3; the match to TRBD1 covers 8 bases. Germline-derived CDR1 and CDR2 are SGHVS and FNYEAQ. This CDR3 has 16 residues. J gave up 1 base and V 5 bases, and 7 bases lay outside the gene matches. The CDR3 loop is CASSMSRGRSGNTIYF. The CDR3 DNA is TGTGCCAGCAGCATGAGCAGGGGGCGGTCTGGAAACACCATATATTTT.

CDR3 bases: TGTGCCAGCAGTGACTCCGCGGCTTCCACCGGGGAGCTGTTTTTT. This sequence encodes CASSDSAASTGELFF. This chain links TRBV6-4 with TRBJ2-2; D call uncertain. Germline assignment: CDR1 MRHNA and CDR2 SNTAGT. The germline V and J ends were trimmed by 0 bases and 4 bases, with 9 bases remaining between them. The CDR3 covers 15 residues.

The chain is built from TRBV7-9 and TRBJ1-1; 8 positions match TRBD1. The length of the CDR3 is 14 residues. Germline CDR1 SEHNR, CDR2 FQNEAQ (reference sequence). V dropped 5 bases and J dropped 0; count of bases not matched to a gene: 2. This chain's CDR3 is CASSPGGMNTEAFF. CDR3 DNA: TGTGCCAGCAGCCCAGGGGGCATGAACACTGAAGCTTTCTTT.

The chain couples TRBV5-1 to TRBJ1-2; TRBD1 is a possible D gene (6 bases). V lost 4 bases and J 6 bases, leaving 16 bases between the germline ends. Germline V gives CDR1 SGHRS, CDR2 YFSETQ. This CDR3 is built from 14 residues. The CDR3 sequence: CASSLETGGDGYTF. The CDR3 region has the DNA TGCGCCAGCAGCCTGGAGACAGGCGGCGATGGCTACACCTTC.

The chain recombines TRBV19 with TRBJ1-2, with TRBD1 matching 8 bases. This CDR3 contains 17 residues. Germline loops: CDR1 LNHDA, CDR2 SQIVND (reference sequence). The V segment lost 3 bases and the J segment 4 bases; nucleotides outside the gene matches: 13. The CDR3 here is CASSIWAGGAKVYGYTF. The DNA for the CDR3 is TGTGCCAGTAGTATCTGGGCAGGGGGCGCTAAGGTCTATGGCTACACCTTC.

The rearrangement links TRBV27 to TRBJ1-5; the D is unclear. CDR3 length: 12 residues. V was shortened by 3 bases and J by 6 bases, with 6 bases between the two germline ends. Germline lookup yields CDR1 MNHEY and CDR2 SMNVEV (reference sequence). CDR3 sequence: CASSFPGQPQHF. The CDR3 DNA follows: TGTGCCAGCAGTTTCCCAGGTCAGCCCCAGCATTTT.

The chain recombines TRBV5-1 with TRBJ2-5; D ambiguous. This CDR3 spans 16 amino acids. The germline CDR1 and CDR2 sequences are SGHRS and YFSETQ. V lost 0 bases to trimming and J lost 2 bases, with 14 bases between them. CDR3 bases: TGCGCCAGCAGCTTGGAGCCAGGCTTCGTACAAGAGACCCAGTACTTC. It encodes CASSLEPGFVQETQYF.

This rearrangement joins TRBV9 to TRBJ2-5; no firm D call. Germline V gene lookup returns CDR1 SGDLS and CDR2 YYNGEE. V lost 0 bases to trimming and J lost 2 bases, with 8 bases between them. This CDR3 region has 14 residues. The CDR3, as DNA: TGTGCCAGCAGCGTAGGTATAGCTCAAGAGACCCAGTACTTC. It is translated as CASSVGIAQETQYF.

This rearrangement joins TRBV6-5 to TRBJ2-1; 8 bases are shared with TRBD2. Germline trimming cut 0 bases from V and 6 bases from J; bases unmatched to any gene: 7. The germline V gene has CDR1 MNHEY and CDR2 SVGAGI. The length of the CDR3 is 16 residues. The CDR3 sequence is CASSYSLAGLSNEQFF. The CDR3 nucleotides read TGTGCCAGCAGTTACTCGCTAGCGGGTCTTTCCAATGAGCAGTTCTTC.

J is TRBJ2-5 and V is TRBV5-1; weak D call: TRBD1 (6 bases). The last part of the DNA fits TRBJ2-7 better; the J call may be wrong. This CDR3 has 15 residues. The germline V gene encodes CDR1 SGHRS and CDR2 YFSETQ. The CDR3 loop is CASSNPDRNSYEQYF. The CDR3 nucleotides read TGCGCCAGCAGCAATCCGGACAGAAACTCCTACGAGCAGTACTTC.

The chain is built from TRBV5-1 and TRBJ1-1; D perhaps matches TRBD1 (6 bases). The CDR3 consists of 14 residues. Germline loops: CDR1 SGHRS, CDR2 YFSETQ. V was cut by 4 bases and J by 10 bases, with 20 bases left in between. The CDR3 region has the DNA TGCGCCAGCAGCCTCGGCGGGGGGCAGAAAGTAGCTTTCTTT. Translation: CASSLGGGQKVAFF.

The chain couples TRBV7-3 to TRBJ1-1; D is perhaps TRBD1 (5 bases). Germline CDR1 reads SGHTA; CDR2 reads FQGTGA. This CDR3 is 13 amino acids long. V was cut by 5 bases and J by 0 bases, with 7 bases left in between. The CDR3 region is CASSQGMNTEAFF. The CDR3 DNA reads as TGTGCCAGCAGCCAGGGAATGAACACTGAAGCTTTCTTT.

The chain links TRBV11-2 to TRBJ1-3; D unclear. Trimming cost V 4 bases and J 6 bases, with 7 bases left between them. The CDR3 has 12 amino acids. Per the germline V gene, CDR1 is SGHAT and CDR2 is FQNNGV. CDR3 sequence (DNA): TGTGCCAGCAGCTCCAACTTAAACACCATATATTTT. It codes for CASSSNLNTIYF.

The chain couples TRBV7-2 to TRBJ2-3, with 9 bases that match TRBD1. The germline V gene encodes CDR1 SGHTA and CDR2 FQGNSA. Trimming took 1 base from V and 4 from J; bases not matched to a gene: 3. This CDR3 is built from 15 residues. CDR3 sequence: CASSLEQGAADTQYF. CDR3 bases: TGTGCCAGCAGCTTAGAACAGGGGGCTGCAGATACGCAGTATTTT. Drawing the rest from reference TRBV7-2 and TRBJ2-3, the complete variable domain is GAGVSQSPSNKVTEKGKDVELRCDPISGHTALYWYRQSLGQGLEFLIYFQGNSAPDKSGLPSDRFSAERTGGSVSTLTIQRTQQEDSAVYLCASSLEQGAADTQYFGPGTRLTVL.

The CDR3: CASSDPFSGTPPAKNIQYF. The CDR3 nucleotides are TGCGCCAGCAGTGATCCTTTCTCCGGGACACCACCTGCCAAAAACATTCAGTACTTC. V is TRBV10-1 and J is TRBJ2-4, with a tentative D call TRBD1 (6 bases). Germline V gene lookup returns CDR1 WNHNN and CDR2 SYGVQD (reference sequence). The CDR3 length is 19 residues. Trimming cost V 3 bases and J 1 base, with 22 bases left between them.

This clone appeared a single time. The genes are TRBV15 and TRBJ1-6, with D hard to call. This CDR3 has 13 amino acids. Germline CDR1 and CDR2: LNHNV and YYDKDF (reference sequence). Trimming shortened V by 1 base and J by 8 bases, and 6 bases separated the two germline ends. Here the CDR3 reads CATSRATDSPLHF. CDR3 sequence (DNA): TGTGCCACCAGCAGAGCTACAGATTCACCCCTCCACTTT.